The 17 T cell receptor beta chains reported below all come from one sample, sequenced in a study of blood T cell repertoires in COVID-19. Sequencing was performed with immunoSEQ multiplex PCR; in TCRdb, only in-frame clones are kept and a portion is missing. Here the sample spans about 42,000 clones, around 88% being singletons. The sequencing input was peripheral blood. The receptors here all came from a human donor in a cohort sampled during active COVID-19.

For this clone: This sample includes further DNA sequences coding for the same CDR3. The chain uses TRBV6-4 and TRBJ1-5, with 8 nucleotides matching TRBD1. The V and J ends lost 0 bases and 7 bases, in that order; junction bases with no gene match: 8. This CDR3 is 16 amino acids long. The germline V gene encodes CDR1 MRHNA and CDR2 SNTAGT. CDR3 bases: TGTGCCAGCAGTGACTCGTGGCATACAGGGGGGCAGCCCCAGCATTTT. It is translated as CASSDSWHTGGQPQHF.

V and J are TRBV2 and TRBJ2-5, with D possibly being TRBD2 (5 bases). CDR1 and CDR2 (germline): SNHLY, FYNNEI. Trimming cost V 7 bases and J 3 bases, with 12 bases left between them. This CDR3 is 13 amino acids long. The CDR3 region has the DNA TGTGCCAGCATTACTTACGGGGAAGAGACCCAGTACTTC. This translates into CASITYGEETQYF.

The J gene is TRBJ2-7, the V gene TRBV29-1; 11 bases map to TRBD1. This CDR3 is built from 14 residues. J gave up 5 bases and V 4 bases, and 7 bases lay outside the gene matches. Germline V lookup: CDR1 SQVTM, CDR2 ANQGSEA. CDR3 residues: CSVARTGGGHEQYF. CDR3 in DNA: TGCAGCGTTGCTCGGACAGGGGGCGGCCACGAGCAGTACTTC.

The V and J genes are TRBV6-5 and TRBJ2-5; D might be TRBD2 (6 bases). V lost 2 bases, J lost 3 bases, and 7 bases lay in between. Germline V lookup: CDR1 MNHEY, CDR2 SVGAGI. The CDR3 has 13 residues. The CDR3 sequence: CASSYGGKETQYF. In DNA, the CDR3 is TGTGCCAGCAGTTACGGGGGGAAAGAGACCCAGTACTTC.

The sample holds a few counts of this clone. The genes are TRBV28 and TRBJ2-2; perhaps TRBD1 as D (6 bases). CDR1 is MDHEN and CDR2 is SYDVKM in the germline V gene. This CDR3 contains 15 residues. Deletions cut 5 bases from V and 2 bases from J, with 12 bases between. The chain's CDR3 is CASSPGTPNTGELFF. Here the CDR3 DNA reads TGTGCCAGCAGTCCAGGGACACCCAACACCGGGGAGCTGTTTTTT.

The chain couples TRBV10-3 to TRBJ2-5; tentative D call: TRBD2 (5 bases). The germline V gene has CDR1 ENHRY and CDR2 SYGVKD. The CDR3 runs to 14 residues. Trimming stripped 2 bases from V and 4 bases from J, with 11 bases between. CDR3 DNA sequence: TGTGCCATCAGTGAGGTTAGCGTATCAGAGACCCAGTACTTC. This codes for CAISEVSVSETQYF.

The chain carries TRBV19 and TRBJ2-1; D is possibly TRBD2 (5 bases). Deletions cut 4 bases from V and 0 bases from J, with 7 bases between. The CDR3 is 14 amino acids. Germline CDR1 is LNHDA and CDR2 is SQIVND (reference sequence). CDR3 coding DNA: TGTGCCAGTAGTAGAAGCGGCTCCTACAATGAGCAGTTCTTC. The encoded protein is CASSRSGSYNEQFF.

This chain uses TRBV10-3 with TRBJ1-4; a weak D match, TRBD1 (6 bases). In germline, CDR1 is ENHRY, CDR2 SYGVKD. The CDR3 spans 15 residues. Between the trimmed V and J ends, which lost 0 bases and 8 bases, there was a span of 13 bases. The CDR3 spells CAISESGGGTEKLFF. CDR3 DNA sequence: TGTGCCATCAGTGAGTCGGGGGGGGGCACCGAAAAACTGTTTTTT.

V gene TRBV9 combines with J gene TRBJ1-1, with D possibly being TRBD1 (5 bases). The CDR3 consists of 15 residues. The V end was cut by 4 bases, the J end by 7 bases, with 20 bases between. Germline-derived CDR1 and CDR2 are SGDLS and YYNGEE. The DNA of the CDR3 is TGTGCCAGCAGCCCCACGGGGGGGGGATGGGGTGAAGCTTTCTTT. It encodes CASSPTGGGWGEAFF.

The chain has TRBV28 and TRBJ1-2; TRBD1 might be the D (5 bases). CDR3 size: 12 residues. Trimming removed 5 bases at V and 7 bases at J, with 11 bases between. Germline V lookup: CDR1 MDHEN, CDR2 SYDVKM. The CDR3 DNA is TGTGCCAGCAGTGAGGACAAGCTTGGCTACACCTTC. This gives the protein CASSEDKLGYTF.

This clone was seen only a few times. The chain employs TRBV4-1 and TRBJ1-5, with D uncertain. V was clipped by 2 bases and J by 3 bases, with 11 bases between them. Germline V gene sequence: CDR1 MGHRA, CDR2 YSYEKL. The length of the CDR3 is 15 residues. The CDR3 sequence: CASSQINPTNQPQHF. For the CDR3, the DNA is TGCGCCAGCAGCCAAATAAATCCTACCAATCAGCCCCAGCATTTT.

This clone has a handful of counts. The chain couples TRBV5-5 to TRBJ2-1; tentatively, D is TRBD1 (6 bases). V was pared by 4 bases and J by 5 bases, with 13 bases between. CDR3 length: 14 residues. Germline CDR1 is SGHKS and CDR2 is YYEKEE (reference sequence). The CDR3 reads CASSPSDSNNEQFF. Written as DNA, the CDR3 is TGTGCCAGCAGCCCCTCGGACAGCAACAATGAGCAGTTCTTC.

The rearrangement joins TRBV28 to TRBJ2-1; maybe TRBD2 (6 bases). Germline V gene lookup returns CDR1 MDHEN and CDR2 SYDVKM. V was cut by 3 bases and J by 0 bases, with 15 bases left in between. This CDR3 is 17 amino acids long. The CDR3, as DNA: TGTGCCAGCAGTTTCCCCGGTTTAGCGGCCTCCTACAATGAGCAGTTCTTC. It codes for CASSFPGLAASYNEQFF.

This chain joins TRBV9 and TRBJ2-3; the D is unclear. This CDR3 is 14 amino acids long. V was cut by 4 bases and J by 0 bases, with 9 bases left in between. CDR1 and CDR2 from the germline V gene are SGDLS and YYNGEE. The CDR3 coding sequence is TGTGCCAGCAGCATGGCGGCTAGCACAGATACGCAGTATTTT. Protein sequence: CASSMAASTDTQYF.

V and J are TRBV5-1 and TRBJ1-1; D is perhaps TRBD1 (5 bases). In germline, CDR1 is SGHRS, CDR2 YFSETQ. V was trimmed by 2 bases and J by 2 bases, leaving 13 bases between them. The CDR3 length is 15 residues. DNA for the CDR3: TGCGCCAGCAGCTTTCAGGGTGGGGTTAACACTGAAGCTTTCTTT. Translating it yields CASSFQGGVNTEAFF.

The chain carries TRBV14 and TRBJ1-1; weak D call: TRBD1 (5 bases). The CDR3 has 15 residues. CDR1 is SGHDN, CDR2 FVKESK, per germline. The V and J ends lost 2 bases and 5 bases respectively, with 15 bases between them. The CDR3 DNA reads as TGTGCCAGCAGCCAACGGTCCGGCGGGGGGACTGAAGCTTTCTTT. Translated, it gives CASSQRSGGGTEAFF.

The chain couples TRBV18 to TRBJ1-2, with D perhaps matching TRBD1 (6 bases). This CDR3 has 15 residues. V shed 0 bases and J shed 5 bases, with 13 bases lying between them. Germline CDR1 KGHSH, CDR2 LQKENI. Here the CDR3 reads CASSPPIQGKYGYTF. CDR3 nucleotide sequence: TGTGCCAGCTCACCACCTATACAGGGCAAATATGGCTACACCTTC.